The text below deals with one TCR beta chain. Its antigen remains unknown. These data are taken from a study of cytomegalovirus exposure and HLA in healthy donors. Looked up from germline, CDR1 is SGHNT and CDR2 is YYREEE (reference sequence). This CDR3 has 15 amino acids. Trimming removed 0 bases from V and 4 bases from J; junction bases left unmatched: 5. Study-level points and caveats: Most likely, a cluster of highly shared sequence variants arose as a sequencing artifact.

PCR employed 60 Vbeta and 13 Jbeta primers. Clones were sequenced by immunoSEQ multiplex PCR, and TCRdb holds only the in-frame ones, with some missing. The sample yields more than 150,000 clones, roughly 83% seen once. The sequencing input was PBMCs. The receptor was derived from a boy aged 10-17 years in good health and CMV-seronegative. The rearrangement links TRBV5-4 to TRBJ1-1; 8 bases are a match to TRBD1. DNA for the CDR3: TGTGCCAGCAGCTTGGCCCGACAGGGGATCACTGAAGCTTTCTTT. Protein: CASSLARQGITEAFF. The variable domain in full, completed from reference TRBV5-4 and TRBJ1-1, reads ETGVTQSPTHLIKTRGQQVTLRCSSQSGHNTVSWYQQALGQGPQFIFQYYREEENGRGNFPPRFSGLQFPNYSSELNVNALELDDSALYLCASSLARQGITEAFFGQGTRLTVV.